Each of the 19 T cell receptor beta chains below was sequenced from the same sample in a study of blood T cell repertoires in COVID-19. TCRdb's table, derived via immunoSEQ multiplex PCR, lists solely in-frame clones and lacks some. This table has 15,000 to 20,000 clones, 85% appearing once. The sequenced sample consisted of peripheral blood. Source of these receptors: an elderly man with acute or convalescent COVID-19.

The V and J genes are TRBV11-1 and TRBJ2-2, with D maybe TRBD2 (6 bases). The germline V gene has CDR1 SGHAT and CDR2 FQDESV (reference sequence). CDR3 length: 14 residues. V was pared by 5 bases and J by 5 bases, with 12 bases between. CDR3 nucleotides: TGTGCCAGCAGCCCCCGGGAGAGAACCGGGGAGCTGTTTTTT. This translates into CASSPRERTGELFF.

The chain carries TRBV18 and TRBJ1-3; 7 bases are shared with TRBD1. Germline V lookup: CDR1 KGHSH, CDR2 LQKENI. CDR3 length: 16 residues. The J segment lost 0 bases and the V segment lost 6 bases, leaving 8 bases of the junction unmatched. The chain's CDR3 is CASSSGQTVSGNTIYF. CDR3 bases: TGTGCCAGCTCCTCGGGACAGACTGTCTCTGGAAACACCATATATTTT.

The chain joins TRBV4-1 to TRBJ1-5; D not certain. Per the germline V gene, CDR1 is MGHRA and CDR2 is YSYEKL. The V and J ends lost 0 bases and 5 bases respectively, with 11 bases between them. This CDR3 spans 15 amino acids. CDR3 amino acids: CASSQEYRIHQPQHF. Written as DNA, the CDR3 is TGCGCCAGCAGCCAAGAATACAGAATACATCAGCCCCAGCATTTT.

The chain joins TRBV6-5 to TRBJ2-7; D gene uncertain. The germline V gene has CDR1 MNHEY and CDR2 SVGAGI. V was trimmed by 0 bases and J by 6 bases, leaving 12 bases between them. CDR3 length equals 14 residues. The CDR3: CASSYSFSPGEQYF. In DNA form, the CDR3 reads TGTGCCAGCAGTTACTCGTTTTCCCCGGGCGAGCAGTACTTC.

CDR3 region: CASRGLASPEQFF. In DNA form, the CDR3 reads TGTGCCAGCAGGGGACTGGCTAGTCCGGAGCAGTTCTTC. This chain uses TRBV12-3 or TRBV12-4 with TRBJ2-1, with D perhaps TRBD2 (6 bases). CDR3 length equals 13 residues. Trimming pared 6 bases from V and 10 bases from J, leaving 16 bases between.

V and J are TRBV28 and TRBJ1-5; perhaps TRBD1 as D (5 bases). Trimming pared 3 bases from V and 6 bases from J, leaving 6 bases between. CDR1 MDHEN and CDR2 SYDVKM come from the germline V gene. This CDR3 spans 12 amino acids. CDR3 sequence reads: CASSLGGQPQHF. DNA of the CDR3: TGTGCCAGCAGTTTGGGGGGTCAGCCCCAGCATTTT.

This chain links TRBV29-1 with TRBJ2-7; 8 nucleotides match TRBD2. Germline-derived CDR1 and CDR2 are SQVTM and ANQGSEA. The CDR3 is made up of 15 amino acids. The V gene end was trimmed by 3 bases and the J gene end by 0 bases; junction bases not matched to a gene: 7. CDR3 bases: TGCAGCGTTGATAGCCTAGCGGGTGCCTCCTACGAGCAGTACTTC. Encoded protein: CSVDSLAGASYEQYF.

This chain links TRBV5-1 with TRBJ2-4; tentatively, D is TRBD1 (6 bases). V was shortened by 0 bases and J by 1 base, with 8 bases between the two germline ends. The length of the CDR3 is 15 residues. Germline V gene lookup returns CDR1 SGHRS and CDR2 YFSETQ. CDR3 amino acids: CASSLETGAKNIQYF. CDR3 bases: TGCGCCAGCAGCTTGGAGACAGGCGCCAAAAACATTCAGTACTTC.

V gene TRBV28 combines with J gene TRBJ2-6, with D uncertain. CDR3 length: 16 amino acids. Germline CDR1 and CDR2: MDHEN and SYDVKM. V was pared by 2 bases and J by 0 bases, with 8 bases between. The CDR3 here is CASSLGGHSGANVLTF. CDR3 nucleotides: TGTGCCAGCAGTTTAGGCGGTCACTCTGGGGCCAACGTCCTGACTTTC.

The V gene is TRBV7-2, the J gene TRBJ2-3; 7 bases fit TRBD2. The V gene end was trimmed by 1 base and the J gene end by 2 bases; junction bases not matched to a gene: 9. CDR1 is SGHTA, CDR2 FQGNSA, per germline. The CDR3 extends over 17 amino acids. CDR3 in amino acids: CASSLGRASGLTDTQYF. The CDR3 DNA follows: TGTGCCAGCAGCTTAGGGAGGGCTAGCGGCCTCACAGATACGCAGTATTTT.

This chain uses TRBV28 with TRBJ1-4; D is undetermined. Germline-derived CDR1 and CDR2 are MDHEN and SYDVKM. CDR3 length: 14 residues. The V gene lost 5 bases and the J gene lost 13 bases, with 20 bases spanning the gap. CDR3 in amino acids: CASSKTGYEELLFF. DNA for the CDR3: TGTGCCAGCAGTAAAACGGGGTACGAGGAATTACTGTTTTTT. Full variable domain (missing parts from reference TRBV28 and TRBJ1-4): DVKVTQSSRYLVKRTGEKVFLECVQDMDHENMFWYRQDPGLGLRLIYFSYDVKMKEKGDIPEGYSVSREKKERFSLILESASTNQTSMYLCASSKTGYEELLFFGSGTQLSVL.

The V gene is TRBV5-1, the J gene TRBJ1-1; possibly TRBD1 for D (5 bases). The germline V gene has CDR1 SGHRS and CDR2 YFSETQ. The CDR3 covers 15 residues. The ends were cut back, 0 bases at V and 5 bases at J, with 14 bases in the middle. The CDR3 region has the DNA TGCGCCAGCAGCTTGGTTCTCACGGAGGGGACTGAAGCTTTCTTT. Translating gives CASSLVLTEGTEAFF.

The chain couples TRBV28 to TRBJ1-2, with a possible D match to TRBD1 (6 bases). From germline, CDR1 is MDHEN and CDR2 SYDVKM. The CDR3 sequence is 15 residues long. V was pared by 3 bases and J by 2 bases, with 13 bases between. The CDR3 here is CASSFLGASNYGYTF. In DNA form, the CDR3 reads TGTGCCAGCAGTTTCCTGGGGGCATCGAACTATGGCTACACCTTC.

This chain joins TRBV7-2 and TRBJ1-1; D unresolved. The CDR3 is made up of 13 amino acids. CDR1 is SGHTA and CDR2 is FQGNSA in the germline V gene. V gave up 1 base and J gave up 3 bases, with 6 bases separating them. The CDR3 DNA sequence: TGTGCCAGCAGCTTAGGGGGAGACACTGAAGCTTTCTTT. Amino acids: CASSLGGDTEAFF.

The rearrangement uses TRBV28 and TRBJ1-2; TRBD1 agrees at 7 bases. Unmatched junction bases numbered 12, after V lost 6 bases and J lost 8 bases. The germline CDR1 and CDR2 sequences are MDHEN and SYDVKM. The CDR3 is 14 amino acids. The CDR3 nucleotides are TGTGCCAGCAGGACCAACAGGGGAACGGCGGGCTACACCTTC. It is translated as CASRTNRGTAGYTF.

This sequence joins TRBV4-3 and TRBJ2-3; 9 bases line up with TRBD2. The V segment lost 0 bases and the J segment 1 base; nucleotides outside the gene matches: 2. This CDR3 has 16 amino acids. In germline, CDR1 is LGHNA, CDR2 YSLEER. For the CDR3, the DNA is TGCGCCAGCAGCCAAGAGATAGCGGGGGGCACAGATACGCAGTATTTT. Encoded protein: CASSQEIAGGTDTQYF.

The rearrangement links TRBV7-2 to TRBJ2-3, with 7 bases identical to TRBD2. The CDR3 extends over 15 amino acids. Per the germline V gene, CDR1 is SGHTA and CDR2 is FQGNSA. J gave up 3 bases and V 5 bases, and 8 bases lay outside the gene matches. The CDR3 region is CASSDTGTITDTQYF. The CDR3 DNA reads TGTGCCAGCAGCGACACCGGGACTATAACAGATACGCAGTATTTT.

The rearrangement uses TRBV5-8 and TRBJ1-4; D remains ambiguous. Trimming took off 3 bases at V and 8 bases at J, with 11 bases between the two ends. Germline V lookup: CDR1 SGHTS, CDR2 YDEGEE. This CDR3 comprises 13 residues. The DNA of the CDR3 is TGTGCCAGCAGCTCAATCCAACAGGAAAAACTGTTTTTT. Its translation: CASSSIQQEKLFF.

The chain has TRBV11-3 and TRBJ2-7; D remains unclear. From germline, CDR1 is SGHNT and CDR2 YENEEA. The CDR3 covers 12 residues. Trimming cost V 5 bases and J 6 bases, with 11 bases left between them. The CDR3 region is CASSPDFGEQYF. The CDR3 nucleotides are TGTGCCAGCAGCCCCGATTTCGGCGAGCAGTACTTC.